This entry features one T cell receptor beta chain sequence. Its binding antigen is unknown. Base qualities are not at hand, and no much larger clone is one base apart. TCRbeta CDR3 regions were amplified from genomic DNA by means of the immunoSEQ Assay, a bias-controlled multiplex PCR. The original pipeline was this. The number of nucleated cells in each sample was estimated by amplification of reference gene primers within the assay. To quantify the absolute abundance of each unique TCRbeta CDR3 rearrangement, sequence reads were collapsed and filtered. For each sample, productive Simpson clonality was calculated as the square root of Simpson's diversity index over productive rearrangements. TCRdb stores this immuneACCESS table with in-frame sequences only. Part of the clones is absent; in the studies checked, under half of the shortfall reflects unresolved V genes, and no reason is known for the rest. That table gives V, J and clone size, and the DNA gave D and trimming. A total of roughly 54,000 clones appear in this sample, more than 90% of them only once. Of the sample, 3.9% is held by the ten largest clones.

These data originate in a study of blood T cell repertoires in COVID-19 (dated by TCRdb to the early 2020s). For the wider study: Samples covering the acute and convalescent phases of COVID-19 were provided by collaborators in the United States, Italy and Spain. The prospective study material was composed of cDNA or gDNA derived from T cells, B-cell-depleted T cells, or PBMCs. Subjects who had been exposed to COVID-19, were actively infected with it, or had recovered from it provided the deeply sampled blood TCRbeta repertoires that made up the dataset. The repertoires were made available in a free public database intended to serve as a resource for research on the immune response to SARS-CoV-2. Samples were obtained from the ongoing ImmuneRACE study (first 160 participants) and from over 1,000 subjects provided by 6 global collaborators. Nearly every sample came with metadata listing a de-identified subject ID, COVID-19 status, age in years and sex. Where HLA class I and class II types were available, the types were taken from metadata supplied by the sample provider, not from assay-based typing. Study-level results and caveats: How much clinical and demographic metadata was included differed by source and by participant, and the metadata was provided uncurated.

The collaborating institutions used their own protocols to collect whole blood in K2EDTA tubes. For TCRbeta analysis, collaborators shipped samples as frozen whole blood, isolated PBMCs, or DNA extracted from either of those sample types. Input material: peripheral blood. The receptor's source is a man aged 50-59 years with acute or convalescent COVID-19.

The CDR3: CASSLRSTVNYEQYF. The nucleotide sequence reads TGCGCCAGCAGCTTGAGGTCTACAGTAAACTACGAGCAGTACTTC. This chain joins TRBV5-1 to TRBJ2-7, with the D gene call left open. The V end loses 1 base and the J end loses 3 bases, and a stretch of 14 bases separates them. According to the germline V gene, CDR1 reads SGHRS and CDR2 reads YFSETQ. The CDR3 holds 15 amino acids from the cysteine to the phenylalanine. Only the CDR3 part of the read is kept: 45 bases, read in frame from the first base.